These 28 T cell receptor beta chains share one sample of origin, sequenced in a study of blood T cell repertoires in COVID-19. Produced via immunoSEQ multiplex PCR; TCRdb's table is partial and in-frame only. Counted here are under 200,000 clones, 70% to 90% occurring once; the ten biggest clones make up around 5.4%. Source material: peripheral blood. These receptors were obtained from a woman aged 45-65 years with COVID-19, enrolled during active disease.

This chain uses TRBV27 with TRBJ2-1; 9 positions match TRBD1. CDR3 length equals 16 residues. CDR1 and CDR2 (germline): MNHEY, SMNVEV (reference sequence). The ends lost 5 bases at V and 10 bases at J; junction bases unmatched: 15. The CDR3 DNA is TGTGCCAGCAGTCTCCCCCCGGGACAGGGTTCCGGAGAGCAGTTCTTC. It encodes CASSLPPGQGSGEQFF.

V and J are TRBV2 and TRBJ1-4; D ambiguous. The germline CDR1 and CDR2 sequences are SNHLY and FYNNEI. This CDR3 is 14 amino acids long. The germline V and J ends were trimmed by 2 bases and 8 bases, with 12 bases remaining between them. The CDR3 coding sequence is TGTGCCAGCAGTGAATCGGAGGGATTAGAAAAACTGTTTTTT. Translation: CASSESEGLEKLFF.

This chain uses TRBV7-9 with TRBJ2-1, with 7 bases lining up with TRBD1. The CDR3 length is 15 residues. CDR1 and CDR2 from the germline V gene are SEHNR and FQNEAQ (reference sequence). V gave up 6 bases and J gave up 2 bases; unmatched junction bases: 7. In DNA, the CDR3 is TGTGCCAGCAGGCCACAGGGGACAGCCTACAATGAGCAGTTCTTC. Translation gives CASRPQGTAYNEQFF.

The rearrangement joins TRBV27 to TRBJ1-1; 8 bases agree with TRBD1. V lost 7 bases to trimming and J lost 4 bases; unmatched junction nucleotides: 8. Germline CDR1 and CDR2: MNHEY and SMNVEV (reference sequence). The CDR3 loop spans 14 amino acids. The CDR3 loop reads CASKRTGSVTEAFF. CDR3 coding DNA: TGTGCCAGCAAACGGACAGGGAGTGTCACTGAAGCTTTCTTT.

The chain has TRBV7-2 and TRBJ2-1; 7 bases line up with TRBD2. V lost 2 bases, J lost 3 bases, and 4 bases stayed unmatched. Germline values: CDR1 SGHTA, CDR2 FQGNSA. The length of the CDR3 is 15 residues. CDR3 protein: CASSLYSGVYNEQFF. The CDR3, as DNA: TGTGCCAGCAGCTTATACAGCGGGGTCTACAATGAGCAGTTCTTC.

This chain uses TRBV5-1 with TRBJ2-5; 10 bases line up with TRBD2. Germline V gives CDR1 SGHRS, CDR2 YFSETQ. With 0 bases clipped from V and 5 bases from J, the junction kept 4 bases outside the gene matches. The CDR3 has 15 residues. The CDR3 DNA reads as TGCGCCAGCAGCTTGGATGCTAGCGGGGGTGAGACCCAGTACTTC. Translated, it gives CASSLDASGGETQYF.

The V and J genes are TRBV4-1 and TRBJ1-4, with D perhaps TRBD1 (5 bases). The CDR3 sequence is 16 residues long. Germline V gene data show CDR1 as MGHRA and CDR2 as YSYEKL. Trimming cost V 0 bases and J 5 bases, with 13 bases left between them. DNA for the CDR3: TGCGCCAGCAGCCAAGACTCGCGGCAGGGAAATGAAAAACTGTTTTTT. Translating it yields CASSQDSRQGNEKLFF.

The rearrangement uses TRBV14 and TRBJ2-1; a possible D gene is TRBD1 (5 bases). This CDR3 region has 14 residues. CDR1 and CDR2 from the germline V gene are SGHDN and FVKESK. V was shortened by 2 bases and J by 9 bases, with 14 bases between the two germline ends. The CDR3 region is CASSQFRDSLEQFF. Here the CDR3 DNA reads TGTGCCAGCAGCCAATTTCGAGACAGCCTTGAGCAGTTCTTC.

The chain has TRBV30 and TRBJ2-1; no firm D call. The CDR3 loop spans 16 amino acids. Trimming left V 2 bases short and J 4 bases short, with 18 bases between. The germline V gene has CDR1 GTSNPN and CDR2 SVGIG (reference sequence). The CDR3 nucleotides read TGTGCCTGGAGTAGAGTGACTGGGTTACAATACAATGAGCAGTTCTTC. As protein: CAWSRVTGLQYNEQFF.

The chain uses TRBV18 and TRBJ2-1; D might be TRBD1 (6 bases). V was pared by 1 base and J by 2 bases, with 12 bases between. The CDR3 sequence is 16 residues long. Looked up from germline, CDR1 is KGHSH and CDR2 is LQKENI. The CDR3 loop is CASSPQTGLTYNEQFF. The CDR3 DNA sequence: TGTGCCAGCTCACCACAAACAGGGCTAACCTACAATGAGCAGTTCTTC.

The CDR3 coding sequence is TGTGCCAGCAGCCCGGACAGAAACTATGGCTACACCTTC. It specifies CASSPDRNYGYTF. V gene TRBV6-5 combines with J gene TRBJ1-2; D might be TRBD1 (6 bases). V gave up 6 bases and J gave up 2 bases, with 10 bases separating them. The CDR3 length is 13 residues. From germline, CDR1 is MNHEY and CDR2 SVGAGI.

A word on this clone: Other nucleotide sequences in the sample specify the same CDR3. The CDR3 coding sequence is TGTGCCAGCAGCTCTAGGGGGAACACCGGGGAGCTGTTTTTT. The encoded protein is CASSSRGNTGELFF. The J gene is TRBJ2-2, the V gene TRBV5-6, with D perhaps TRBD1 (5 bases). V lost 3 bases and J 1 base, leaving 7 bases between the germline ends. The CDR3 sequence is 14 residues long. Germline CDR1 and CDR2: SGHDT and YYEEEE.

The chain is built from TRBV4-1 and TRBJ2-1, with 12 nucleotides matching TRBD1. V shed 0 bases and J 8 bases; nucleotides not matched to a gene: 11. The CDR3 spans 18 residues. CDR1 MGHRA and CDR2 YSYEKL come from the germline V gene. Here the CDR3 DNA reads TGCGCCAGCAGCCAAGAGGTAGTGGGACAGGGGGCGCGGGATGAGCAGTTCTTC. Protein: CASSQEVVGQGARDEQFF.

J is TRBJ1-4 and V is TRBV6-5; a possible D gene is TRBD1 (5 bases). Trimming left V 7 bases short and J 4 bases short, with 16 bases between. The CDR3 length is 15 residues. Germline CDR1 is MNHEY and CDR2 is SVGAGI. The CDR3 bases are TGTGCCAGCAAAAAATCGGGACTGATTAATGAAAAACTGTTTTTT. It yields the protein CASKKSGLINEKLFF.

In this sample, this clone turned up once. V is TRBV3-1 (or the pseudogene TRBV3-2) and J is TRBJ2-5; 10 bases agree with TRBD2. Germline trimming cut 3 bases from V and 5 bases from J; bases unmatched to any gene: 6. Germline CDR1 is LGHDT and CDR2 is YNNKEL (reference sequence). The CDR3 covers 15 residues. CDR3 nucleotides: TGTGCCAGCAGCCATGCAGCGGGGGGGCGCGAGACCCAGTACTTC. This sequence encodes CASSHAAGGRETQYF.

The chain combines TRBV6-1 with TRBJ1-1; D is possibly TRBD1 (6 bases). Germline assignment: CDR1 MNHNS and CDR2 SASEGT. Deletions cut 1 base from V and 1 base from J, with 16 bases between. This CDR3 contains 17 residues. Here the CDR3 reads CASSEDTDSPRNTEAFF. The DNA for the CDR3 is TGTGCCAGCAGTGAAGACACGGACAGTCCTCGGAACACTGAAGCTTTCTTT.

This chain uses TRBV2 with TRBJ1-2; D possibly corresponds to TRBD1 (6 bases). The germline gives CDR1 SNHLY, CDR2 FYNNEI. V was trimmed by 4 bases and J by 5 bases, leaving 17 bases between them. This CDR3 is 15 amino acids long. For the CDR3, the DNA is TGTGCCAGCAGTGTATTGGACCTTAGGGGGTATGGCTACACCTTC. Its protein is CASSVLDLRGYGYTF.

The rearrangement links TRBV7-2 to TRBJ2-1, with 12 nucleotides matching TRBD2. Trimming took 1 base from V and 7 from J; bases not matched to a gene: 8. The germline gives CDR1 SGHTA, CDR2 FQGNSA. The CDR3 sequence is 17 residues long. This CDR3 reads CASSLGLAGGLGNEQFF. The CDR3 nucleotides read TGTGCCAGCAGCTTAGGGCTAGCGGGGGGGCTAGGGAATGAGCAGTTCTTC. Supplemented by reference TRBV7-2 and TRBJ2-1, the full variable domain reads GAGVSQSPSNKVTEKGKDVELRCDPISGHTALYWYRQSLGQGLEFLIYFQGNSAPDKSGLPSDRFSAERTGGSVSTLTIQRTQQEDSAVYLCASSLGLAGGLGNEQFFGPGTRLTVL.

This clone has only a few counts. This chain joins TRBV6-2 or TRBV6-3 and TRBJ1-1; TRBD1 matches at 7 bases. This CDR3 region has 17 residues. J was trimmed by 1 base and V by 0 bases; bases with no gene match: 8. Germline CDR1 reads MNHEY; CDR2 reads SVGEGT. The CDR3 sequence is CASSYSIFQGENTEAFF. Written as DNA, the CDR3 is TGTGCCAGCAGTTACTCGATATTTCAGGGGGAGAACACTGAAGCTTTCTTT.

The genes are TRBV11-3 and TRBJ2-3; TRBD1 might be the D (6 bases). The CDR3 consists of 16 residues. CDR1 is SGHNT, CDR2 YENEEA, per germline. Trimming stripped 2 bases from V and 1 base from J, with 13 bases between. The CDR3 spells CASSLIPGAGTDTQYF. DNA for the CDR3: TGTGCCAGCAGCTTAATCCCAGGGGCGGGCACAGATACGCAGTATTTT.

The chain combines TRBV4-2 with TRBJ2-6; TRBD1 agrees at 10 bases. The CDR3 is 17 amino acids. After removal of 0 bases from V and 2 bases from J, the junction contained 1 base not matched to a gene. CDR1 and CDR2 (germline): LGHNA, YNFKEQ. CDR3: CASSQEDRGAGANVLTF. The CDR3 nucleotides read TGTGCCAGCAGCCAAGAGGACAGGGGGGCTGGGGCCAACGTCCTGACTTTC.

This clone has only one observation. The chain carries TRBV7-9 and TRBJ1-1; D is perhaps TRBD1 (5 bases). The V and J ends lost 4 bases and 0 bases respectively, with 18 bases between them. Germline-derived CDR1 and CDR2 are SEHNR and FQNEAQ (reference sequence). CDR3 length equals 17 residues. This CDR3 is CASSSRLGEGMNTEAFF. The DNA for the CDR3 is TGTGCCAGCAGCTCCCGGTTGGGGGAGGGTATGAACACTGAAGCTTTCTTT.

The chain employs TRBV13 and TRBJ2-3; TRBD2 aligns across 10 bases. The CDR3 spans 16 residues. After removal of 6 bases from V and 2 bases from J, the junction contained 8 bases not matched to a gene. CDR1 and CDR2 from the germline V gene are PRHDT and FYEKMQ (reference sequence). The CDR3 reads CASSLLAGANTDTQYF. The CDR3 DNA reads TGTGCCAGCAGTCTGCTAGCGGGGGCCAACACAGATACGCAGTATTTT.

CDR3 DNA sequence: TGTGCCAGCAGCCCATCGGGACATGGGAACACTGAAGCTTTCTTT. This sequence encodes CASSPSGHGNTEAFF. This chain links TRBV3-1 (or the pseudogene TRBV3-2) with TRBJ1-1, with D maybe TRBD1 (6 bases). Germline loops: CDR1 LGHDT, CDR2 YNNKEL (reference sequence). V lost 4 bases and J 1 base, leaving 13 bases between the germline ends. The length of the CDR3 is 15 residues.

This clone came up a few times. This chain links TRBV7-3 with TRBJ2-3; TRBD2 matches 11 bases. Looked up from germline, CDR1 is SGHTA and CDR2 is FQGTGA. This CDR3 comprises 17 residues. Losses at the gene ends were 0 bases for V and 6 bases for J; bases not matched to a gene: 8. The CDR3 region has the DNA TGTGCCAGCAGCTTAACTAGCGGGGGGGCGATGCGCGATACGCAGTATTTT. The encoded protein is CASSLTSGGAMRDTQYF.

The V call is TRBV24-1, the J call TRBJ2-7, with TRBD1 identical over 9 bases. The trim removed 7 bases at V and 7 bases at J, leaving 7 bases unmatched. Germline V CDR1 and CDR2: KGHDR, SFDVKD. The CDR3 loop spans 13 amino acids. CDR3 nucleotides: TGTGCCACCAGCATACAGGGGGCGGGGGAGCAGTACTTC. As protein: CATSIQGAGEQYF.

The genes are TRBV6-1 and TRBJ2-7; 8 nucleotides agree with TRBD1. This CDR3 region has 14 residues. Looked up from germline, CDR1 is MNHNS and CDR2 is SASEGT. V was pared by 2 bases and J by 3 bases, with 3 bases of the junction left unmatched. The CDR3 protein is CASSEYRGNYEQYF. CDR3 coding DNA: TGTGCCAGCAGTGAATACAGGGGGAACTACGAGCAGTACTTC.

The chain has TRBV18 and TRBJ2-1, with a possible D match to TRBD2 (5 bases). The V end lost 0 bases, the J end lost 10 bases, and 7 bases lay between the germline ends. The CDR3 is 12 amino acids. Germline loops: CDR1 KGHSH, CDR2 LQKENI. In DNA, the CDR3 is TGTGCCAGCTCACCACCGACGGGAGAGCAGTTCTTC. Its translation is CASSPPTGEQFF.